These 9 T cell receptor beta chains were sequenced from one sample in a study of post-analysis software for immune sequencing data. Study observations and caveats: Included in a set of about five TRBV segments more frequent in patients than controls were TRBV5-6, TRBV5-1 and TRBV20-1.

These receptors lack a known antigen. cDNA libraries of TCR beta carried unique molecular identifiers. TCRdb passed the PCR reads through MiXCR, listing each CDR3 protein once. The repertoire holds approximately 690,000 distinct CDR3 sequences, with 55% to 60% as singletons. The sequenced sample was blood. These TCRs come from a girl under 10 years old with multiple sclerosis.

This chain connects TRBV10-2 to TRBJ2-7; no clear D gene. CDR1 and CDR2 (germline): WSHSY, SAAADI. This CDR3 comprises 13 residues. V gave up 5 bases and J gave up 6 bases, with 14 bases separating them. In DNA, the CDR3 is TGCGCCAGCAGTCGCGTTTATGAGGCCGAGCAGTACTTC. Translation: CASSRVYEAEQYF.

The J gene is TRBJ1-5, the V gene TRBV30; D perhaps matches TRBD1 (6 bases). Trimming cost V 2 bases and J 4 bases, with 12 bases left between them. CDR3 size: 14 residues. CDR1 and CDR2 from the germline V gene are GTSNPN and SVGIG (reference sequence). Here the CDR3 DNA reads TGTGCCTGGAGTACCAGGACAGTTAATCAGCCCCAGCATTTT. Its translation is CAWSTRTVNQPQHF. The whole variable domain, remainder taken from reference TRBV30 and TRBJ1-5, is SQTIHQWPATLVQPVGSPLSLECTVEGTSNPNLYWYRQAAGRGLQLLFYSVGIGQISSEVPQNLSASRPQDRQFILSSKKLLLSDSGFYLCAWSTRTVNQPQHFGDGTRLSIL.

The V gene is TRBV5-1, the J gene TRBJ2-3, with D possibly matching TRBD2 (6 bases). Looked up from germline, CDR1 is SGHRS and CDR2 is YFSETQ. V was cut by 1 base and J by 2 bases, with 14 bases left in between. This CDR3 is built from 16 residues. CDR3 region: CASSLLRGGTTDTQYF. The DNA for the CDR3 is TGCGCCAGCAGCTTGTTGCGAGGAGGGACCACAGATACGCAGTATTTT. The full variable domain, rest sourced from reference TRBV5-1 and TRBJ2-3, is KAGVTQTPRYLIKTRGQQVTLSCSPISGHRSVSWYQQTPGQGLQFLFEYFSETQRNKGNFPGRFSGRQFSNSRSEMNVSTLELGDSALYLCASSLLRGGTTDTQYFGPGTRLTVL.

The chain joins TRBV5-1 to TRBJ2-1, with 8 positions matching TRBD2. With 1 base clipped from V and 9 bases from J, the junction kept 15 bases outside the gene matches. The germline V gene encodes CDR1 SGHRS and CDR2 YFSETQ. This CDR3 has 17 amino acids. CDR3 DNA: TGCGCCAGCAGCTTGAGTAGTGTAGGGACTAGAGGGGGTGAGCAGTTCTTC. It specifies CASSLSSVGTRGGEQFF.

The CDR3: CAIPRQDNNEQFF. CDR3 nucleotide sequence: TGTGCCATCCCGAGACAGGACAACAATGAGCAGTTCTTC. This sequence joins TRBV10-3 and TRBJ2-1; perhaps TRBD1 as D (6 bases). Trimming took off 8 bases at V and 5 bases at J, with 13 bases between the two ends. The CDR3 loop spans 13 amino acids. In germline, CDR1 is ENHRY, CDR2 SYGVKD.

The J gene is TRBJ1-4, the V gene TRBV4-3, with 10 nucleotides matching TRBD1. The CDR3 has 16 amino acids. Germline V gene data show CDR1 as LGHNA and CDR2 as YSLEER. V shed 1 base and J 5 bases; nucleotides not matched to a gene: 4. The CDR3 DNA is TGCGCCAGCAGCCAAGGACAGGGGGCCACAAATGAAAAACTGTTTTTT. Translation: CASSQGQGATNEKLFF.

This clonotype came up a few times. The chain recombines TRBV6-5 with TRBJ1-4; 8 bases agree with TRBD1. With V trimmed by 1 base and J by 5 bases, 0 bases remained unmatched. CDR3 length equals 14 residues. In germline, CDR1 is MNHEY, CDR2 SVGAGI. CDR3 loop: CASSYWTGNEKLFF. The CDR3 nucleotides read TGTGCCAGCAGTTACTGGACAGGGAATGAAAAACTGTTTTTT.

The genes are TRBV20-1 and TRBJ2-3; the match to TRBD1 covers 9 bases. CDR1 and CDR2 (germline): DFQATT, SNEGSKA (reference sequence). The CDR3 covers 17 residues. The V and J ends lost 8 bases and 3 bases, in that order; junction bases with no gene match: 18. The CDR3 DNA sequence: TGCAGTCCTATAACTCCTTGGGGACAGGGAGGAACAGATACGCAGTATTTT. It specifies CSPITPWGQGGTDTQYF.

The chain combines TRBV2 with TRBJ2-6; D not certain. CDR1 and CDR2 (germline): SNHLY, FYNNEI. V lost 5 bases and J 0 bases, leaving 8 bases between the germline ends. The CDR3 totals 15 residues. In DNA, the CDR3 is TGTGCCAGCAGTTATACGAGCTCTGGGGCCAACGTCCTGACTTTC. Its translation is CASSYTSSGANVLTF.